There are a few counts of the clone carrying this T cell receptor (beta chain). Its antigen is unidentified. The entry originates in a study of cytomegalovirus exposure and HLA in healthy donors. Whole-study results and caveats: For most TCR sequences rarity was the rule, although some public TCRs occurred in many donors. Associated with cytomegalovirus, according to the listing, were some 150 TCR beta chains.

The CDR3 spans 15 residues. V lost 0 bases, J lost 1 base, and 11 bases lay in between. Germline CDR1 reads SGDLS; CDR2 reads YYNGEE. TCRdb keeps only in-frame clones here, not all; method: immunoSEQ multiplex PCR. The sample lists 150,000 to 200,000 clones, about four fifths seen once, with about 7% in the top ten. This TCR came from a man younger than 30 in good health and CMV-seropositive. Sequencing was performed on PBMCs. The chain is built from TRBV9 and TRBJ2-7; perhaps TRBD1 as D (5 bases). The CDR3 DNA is TGTGCCAGCAGCGTAGGTACAGGTCCATCCTACGAGCAGTACTTC. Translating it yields CASSVGTGPSYEQYF.